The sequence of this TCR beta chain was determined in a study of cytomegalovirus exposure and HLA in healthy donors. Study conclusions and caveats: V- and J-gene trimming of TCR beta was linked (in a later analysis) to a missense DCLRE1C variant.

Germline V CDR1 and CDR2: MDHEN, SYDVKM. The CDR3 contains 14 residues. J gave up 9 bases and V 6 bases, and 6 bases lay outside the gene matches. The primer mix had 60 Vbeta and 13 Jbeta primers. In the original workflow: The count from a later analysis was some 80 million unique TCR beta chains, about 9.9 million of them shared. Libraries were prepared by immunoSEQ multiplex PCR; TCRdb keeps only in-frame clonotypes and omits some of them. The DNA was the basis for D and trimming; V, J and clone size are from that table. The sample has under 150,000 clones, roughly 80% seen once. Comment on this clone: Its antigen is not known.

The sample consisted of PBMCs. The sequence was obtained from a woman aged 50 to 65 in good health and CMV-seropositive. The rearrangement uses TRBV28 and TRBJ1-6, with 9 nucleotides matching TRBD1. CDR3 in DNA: TGTGCCAGCAGGAGGGACAGGGAAGCTTCACCCCTCCACTTT. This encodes CASRRDREASPLHF.